Presented here are 21 T cell receptor beta chains from one specimen sequenced in a study of regulatory T cells in long-lasting Graves disease. Time point reported: newly diagnosed GD, antithyroid drugs for less than 3 months. PBMC-extracted RNA yielded the TCR library. Researchers made TCR beta libraries by using iRepertoire HTBI primers and running Arm-PCR on CDR3 regions. In TCRdb, the multiplex PCR reads were re-called with MiXCR into one record per CDR3 protein. The sample yields about 530,000 distinct CDR3 sequences, 15% to 20% seen once. This sample was shared with a second study, whose subject was T cells in Graves' hyperthyroidism and ophthalmopathy.

The sequences come from peripheral blood mononuclear cells (PBMCs), collected at new diagnosis, from a patient treated with antithyroid drugs. Every receptor here comes from a middle-aged woman with Graves disease.

There are a few counts of this clonotype. The V and J genes are TRBV6-4 and TRBJ2-1, with 11 bases lining up with TRBD2. Germline trimming cut 4 bases from V and 8 bases from J; bases unmatched to any gene: 4. The V gene's germline CDR1 is MRHNA and CDR2 SNTAGT. The length of the CDR3 is 14 residues. In nucleotides, the CDR3 is TGTGCCAGCAGTGTACTAGCGGGGGCTTATGAGCAGTTCTTC. It yields the protein CASSVLAGAYEQFF.

V usage is TRBV5-1 and J usage is TRBJ2-1; TRBD1 matches 8 bases. Germline trimming cut 5 bases from V and 5 bases from J; bases unmatched to any gene: 6. CDR1 SGHRS and CDR2 YFSETQ come from the germline V gene. The CDR3 contains 14 residues. The CDR3 region has the DNA TGCGCCAGCAGGGCCGGGACAGGCAACAATGAGCAGTTCTTC. Protein sequence: CASRAGTGNNEQFF.

There are many counts of this clonotype. This chain links TRBV28 with TRBJ2-3; D not resolved. The germline CDR1 and CDR2 sequences are MDHEN and SYDVKM. Trimming pared 7 bases from V and 3 bases from J, leaving 5 bases between. The CDR3 covers 11 residues. This chain's CDR3 is CASKGTDTQYF. The DNA for the CDR3 is TGTGCCAGCAAAGGGACAGATACGCAGTATTTT.

The chain is built from TRBV4-1 and TRBJ2-1, with 9 bases aligning to TRBD2. Looked up from germline, CDR1 is MGHRA and CDR2 is YSYEKL. The CDR3 length is 14 residues. After removal of 4 bases from V and 5 bases from J, the junction contained 3 bases not matched to a gene. CDR3 in DNA: TGCGCCAGCAGCCCAGGGACTAGCAACAATGAGCAGTTCTTC. Its translation: CASSPGTSNNEQFF.

The genes are TRBV7-8 and TRBJ2-5; 11 positions agree with TRBD2. V lost 2 bases and J lost 4; bases outside the gene matches: 12. This CDR3 has 18 residues. Germline V gene lookup returns CDR1 SGHVS and CDR2 FQNEAQ. The CDR3: CASSLYQASGGLTETQYF. CDR3 bases: TGTGCCAGCAGCTTATACCAGGCTAGCGGGGGGTTAACAGAGACCCAGTACTTC.

This clonotype was picked up one time. V and J are TRBV2 and TRBJ2-3; 10 bases align to TRBD2. Germline V lookup: CDR1 SNHLY, CDR2 FYNNEI. This CDR3 spans 16 amino acids. The V gene end was trimmed by 4 bases and the J gene end by 4 bases; junction bases not matched to a gene: 8. The CDR3 reads CASSGTAGGWSDTQYF. For the CDR3, the DNA is TGTGCCAGCAGTGGGACAGCGGGGGGGTGGTCAGATACGCAGTATTTT.

This chain links TRBV27 with TRBJ1-6, with a weak D call TRBD1 (5 bases). CDR3 length equals 15 residues. Germline CDR1 reads MNHEY; CDR2 reads SMNVEV (reference sequence). Deletions cut 7 bases from V and 3 bases from J, with 13 bases between. CDR3 in DNA: TGTGCCAGCAAACCTCAGGGATACTATAATTCACCCCTCCACTTT. Protein: CASKPQGYYNSPLHF.

This clonotype has ten or more counts. The chain is built from TRBV7-9 and TRBJ1-5; D is possibly TRBD1 (6 bases). The CDR3 consists of 15 residues. V lost 3 bases and J lost 8, with 17 bases in between. The germline gives CDR1 SEHNR, CDR2 FQNEAQ (reference sequence). The CDR3 nucleotides read TGTGCCAGCAGCTTCGGGGACACCGCTTCGGAGCCCCAGCATTTT. Its translation is CASSFGDTASEPQHF. Full variable domain (missing parts from reference TRBV7-9 and TRBJ1-5): DTGVSQNPRHKITKRGQNVTFRCDPISEHNRLYWYRQTLGQGPEFLTYFQNEAQLEKSRLLSDRFSAERPKGSFSTLEIQRTEQGDSAMYLCASSFGDTASEPQHFGDGTRLSIL.

This clonotype occurred many times. The junction shows a germline mismatch at one end, possibly a read error. The chain has TRBV5-1 and TRBJ2-1; D not resolved. The CDR3 extends over 14 amino acids. Germline-derived CDR1 and CDR2 are SGHRS and YFSETQ. This CDR3 is CASSSRSSYNEQFF. The CDR3 region has the DNA TGTGCCAGCAGTTCTCGTAGCTCCTACAATGAGCAGTTCTTC.

This clonotype was seen at least ten times. The rearrangement uses TRBV6-2 or TRBV6-3 and TRBJ1-4; 9 bases map to TRBD1. The CDR3 is 13 amino acids. V shed 8 bases and J 6 bases; nucleotides not matched to a gene: 4. Germline CDR1 reads MNHEY; CDR2 reads SVGEGT. CDR3 sequence: CASDRTGDEKLFF. CDR3 in DNA: TGTGCCAGCGATCGGACAGGGGATGAAAAACTGTTTTTT.

This clonotype was found many times. The chain links TRBV7-8 to TRBJ1-2; the D gene is possibly TRBD1 (5 bases). Germline V gene data show CDR1 as SGHVS and CDR2 as FQNEAQ. The CDR3 contains 14 residues. V was shortened by 3 bases and J by 6 bases, with 14 bases between the two germline ends. CDR3 DNA: TGTGCCAGCAGCTTCAGGGAAGGGGCGGATGGCTACACCTTC. This translates into CASSFREGADGYTF.

This clonotype occurred once. An end of the junction does not agree with germline; a read error may underlie this. The chain recombines TRBV11-3 with TRBJ1-1; weak D call: TRBD1 (5 bases). In germline, CDR1 is SGHNT, CDR2 YENEEA. CDR3 length: 14 residues. CDR3 loop: CASSQRGRSLEQYF. The CDR3 nucleotides read TGTGCCAGCAGCCAACGGGGGAGATCCTTGGAGCAGTACTTT.

The chain couples TRBV20-1 to TRBJ2-1; TRBD1 might be the D (5 bases). Looked up from germline, CDR1 is DFQATT and CDR2 is SNEGSKA (reference sequence). V was cut by 0 bases and J by 2 bases, with 11 bases left in between. This CDR3 has 15 amino acids. In DNA, the CDR3 is TGCAGTGCTAGAGAGAACCAGGGTACCTACAATGAGCAGTTCTTC. It codes for CSARENQGTYNEQFF.

The chain links TRBV4-1 to TRBJ1-3; D is unresolved. V was shortened by 4 bases and J by 0 bases, with 13 bases between the two germline ends. This CDR3 contains 16 residues. The germline V gene has CDR1 MGHRA and CDR2 YSYEKL. The CDR3 DNA reads TGCGCCAGCAGCCCGGTTGGGAGGGACTCTGGAAACACCATATATTTT. Translated, it gives CASSPVGRDSGNTIYF.

The chain combines TRBV2 with TRBJ1-2; possible D gene TRBD1, 6 bases. The CDR3 is 13 amino acids. V was cut by 6 bases and J by 6 bases, with 14 bases left in between. Germline CDR1 and CDR2: SNHLY and FYNNEI. CDR3 bases: TGTGCCAGCAGCTCCTGGGCAGGGGATGGCTACACCTTC. This sequence encodes CASSSWAGDGYTF.

This clonotype was detected a few times. The chain employs TRBV3-1 and TRBJ1-1; a possible D gene is TRBD1 (6 bases). The CDR3 is 13 amino acids. Germline V gene lookup returns CDR1 LGHDT and CDR2 YNNKEL (reference sequence). V lost 3 bases and J lost 11, with 16 bases in between. CDR3 DNA: TGTGCCAGCAGCCAGGACAGTAGGACCGGGGCTTTCTTT. This encodes CASSQDSRTGAFF.

This clonotype was seen more than once but under ten times. In DNA, the CDR3 is TGTGCCTGGAGTACCAGAGAGAATCAGCCCCAGCATTTT. Protein: CAWSTRENQPQHF. The V call is TRBV30, the J call TRBJ1-5, with D hard to call. CDR3 size: 13 residues. From germline, CDR1 is GTSNPN and CDR2 SVGIG (reference sequence). Trimming stripped 2 bases from V and 4 bases from J, with 9 bases between. Full variable domain (outside the CDR3, taken from reference TRBV30 and TRBJ1-5): SQTIHQWPATLVQPVGSPLSLECTVEGTSNPNLYWYRQAAGRGLQLLFYSVGIGQISSEVPQNLSASRPQDRQFILSSKKLLLSDSGFYLCAWSTRENQPQHFGDGTRLSIL.

The chain has TRBV10-2 and TRBJ2-6; TRBD1 might be the D (5 bases). The V end lost 5 bases, the J end lost 0 bases, and 8 bases lay between the germline ends. Germline V gene sequence: CDR1 WSHSY, CDR2 SAAADI. The CDR3 consists of 15 residues. The CDR3 loop reads CASSPDSSGANVLTF. For the CDR3, the DNA is TGCGCCAGCAGTCCCGACAGCTCTGGGGCCAACGTCCTGACTTTC.

This clonotype was counted ten times or more. The chain combines TRBV2 with TRBJ2-7, with TRBD2 matching 9 bases. The CDR3 contains 17 residues. V shed 6 bases, J shed 2 bases, and the junction held 14 bases outside the gene matches. CDR1 and CDR2 from the germline V gene are SNHLY and FYNNEI. For the CDR3, the DNA is TGTGCCAGCAGCCCCCGCGGCGGGGGGGCCTTCACCTACGAGCAGTACTTC. Protein sequence: CASSPRGGGAFTYEQYF.

This sequence joins TRBV29-1 and TRBJ2-7; TRBD1 aligns across 8 bases. Germline assignment: CDR1 SQVTM and CDR2 ANQGSEA. V lost 5 bases, J lost 5 bases, and 11 bases stayed unmatched. This CDR3 spans 14 amino acids. CDR3 amino acids: CSVTETGTGHEQYF. CDR3 nucleotide sequence: TGCAGCGTTACAGAAACCGGGACAGGCCACGAGCAGTACTTC.

This clonotype occurred a few times. The rearrangement uses TRBV7-9 and TRBJ2-2, with D hard to call. The CDR3 totals 13 residues. V lost 5 bases and J 6 bases, leaving 10 bases between the germline ends. CDR1 SEHNR and CDR2 FQNEAQ come from the germline V gene (reference sequence). CDR3 DNA: TGTGCCAGCAGCCCAACTAAGGCCGGGGAGCTGTTTTTT. This translates into CASSPTKAGELFF. Complete variable domain (other parts from reference TRBV7-9 and TRBJ2-2): DTGVSQNPRHKITKRGQNVTFRCDPISEHNRLYWYRQTLGQGPEFLTYFQNEAQLEKSRLLSDRFSAERPKGSFSTLEIQRTEQGDSAMYLCASSPTKAGELFFGEGSRLTVL.